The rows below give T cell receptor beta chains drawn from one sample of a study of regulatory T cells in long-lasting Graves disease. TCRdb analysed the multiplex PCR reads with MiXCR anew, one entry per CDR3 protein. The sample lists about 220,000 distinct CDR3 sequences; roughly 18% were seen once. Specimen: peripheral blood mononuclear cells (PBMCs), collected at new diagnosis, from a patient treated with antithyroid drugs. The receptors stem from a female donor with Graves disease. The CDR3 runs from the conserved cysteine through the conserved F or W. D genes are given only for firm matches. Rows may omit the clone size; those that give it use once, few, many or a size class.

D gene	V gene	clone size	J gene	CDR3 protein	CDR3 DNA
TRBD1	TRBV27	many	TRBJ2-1	CASSGTGGAGSPYNEQFF	TGTGCCAGCAGTGGGACAGGGGGCGCCGGGTCCCCGTACAATGAGCAGTTCTTC
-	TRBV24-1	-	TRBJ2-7	CATSDRRDNSYEQYF	TGTGCCACCAGTGACCGCCGGGACAACTCCTACGAGCAGTACTTC
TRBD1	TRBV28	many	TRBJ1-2	CASTSPGTGQRSGYTF	TGTGCCAGCACTTCTCCGGGGACAGGGCAACGTTCTGGCTACACCTTC
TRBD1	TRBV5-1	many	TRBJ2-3	CASSPGQGSDTQYF	TGTGCCAGCAGCCCCGGACAGGGATCAGATACGCAGTATTTT
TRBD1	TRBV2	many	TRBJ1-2	CASSLGRGDRNLNYGYTF	TGTGCCAGCAGTCTGGGTAGGGGGGACAGGAACCTTAACTATGGCTACACCTTC
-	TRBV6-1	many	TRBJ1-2	CASSETARGGDGYTF	TGTGCCAGCAGTGAAACGGCTCGGGGGGGAGATGGCTACACCTTC
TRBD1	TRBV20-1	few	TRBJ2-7	CSAGGTGIYEQYF	TGCAGTGCTGGGGGGACAGGGATCTACGAGCAGTACTTC
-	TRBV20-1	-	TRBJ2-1	CSAIPGGGSYNEQFF	TGCAGTGCAATCCCCGGGGGCGGCTCCTACAATGAGCAGTTCTTC
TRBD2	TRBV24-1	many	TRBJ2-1	CATSHWTRGYNEQFF	TGTGCCACCTCCCATTGGACTAGAGGCTACAATGAGCAGTTCTTC
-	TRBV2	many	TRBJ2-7	CASSGLSYEQYF	TGTGCCAGCAGTGGATTATCCTACGAGCAGTACTTC
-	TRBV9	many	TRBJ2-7	CASSVLSGAYEQYF	TGTGCCAGCAGCGTTCTCTCCGGGGCCTACGAGCAGTACTTC
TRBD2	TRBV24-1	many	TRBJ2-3	CATSDLKGTIQRTDTQYF	TGTGCCACCAGTGATTTGAAGGGGACTATTCAGCGCACAGATACGCAGTATTTT
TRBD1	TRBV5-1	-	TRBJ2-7	CASSWETGREQYF	TGCGCCAGCAGCTGGGAGACAGGGCGCGAGCAGTACTTC
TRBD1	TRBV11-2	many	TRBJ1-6	CASSYIPGQGNSPLHF	TGTGCCAGCAGCTATATACCGGGACAGGGTAATTCACCCCTCCACTTT
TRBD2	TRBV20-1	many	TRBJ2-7	CSAREREDSYEQYF	TGCAGTGCTAGGGAACGGGAGGATTCCTACGAGCAGTACTTC
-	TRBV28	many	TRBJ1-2	CASRTPLYTASYGYTF	TGTGCCAGCAGGACCCCCTTATACACAGCCTCCTATGGCTACACCTTC
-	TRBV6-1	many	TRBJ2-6	CASRPPYDSGANVLTF	TGTGCCAGCAGACCCCCATATGACTCTGGGGCCAACGTCCTGACTTTC
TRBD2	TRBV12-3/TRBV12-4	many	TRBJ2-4	CASSFPGLAGNIQYF	TGTGCCAGCAGTTTCCCTGGACTAGCGGGAAACATTCAGTACTTC
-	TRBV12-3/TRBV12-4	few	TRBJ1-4	CASSPSIHATNEKLFF	TGTGCCAGCAGTCCATCAATCCACGCAACTAATGAAAAACTGTTTTTT
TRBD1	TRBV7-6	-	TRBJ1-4	CASSLGTGRATNEKLFF	TGTGCCAGCAGCTTAGGGACAGGGAGGGCAACTAATGAAAAACTGTTTTTT
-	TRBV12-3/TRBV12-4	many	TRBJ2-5	CASSGSGGETQYF	TGTGCCAGCAGCGGGTCCGGCGGAGAGACCCAGTACTTC
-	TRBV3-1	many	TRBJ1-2	CASSQVDGYTF	TGTGCCAGCAGCCAAGTTGATGGCTACACCTTC
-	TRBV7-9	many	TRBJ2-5	CASSGVQGGETQYF	TGTGCCAGCAGCGGAGTACAGGGAGGGGAGACCCAGTACTTC
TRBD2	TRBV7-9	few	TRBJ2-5	CASSLGASGSRETQYF	TGTGCCAGCAGCTTAGGGGCTAGCGGGAGTAGAGAGACCCAGTACTTC
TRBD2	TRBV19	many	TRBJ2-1	CASSPLSGRGLDEQFF	TGTGCCAGTAGTCCCCTCAGCGGGAGAGGTTTGGATGAGCAGTTCTTC
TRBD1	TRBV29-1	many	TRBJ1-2	CSGFSGQRGYTF	TGCAGCGGTTTTTCGGGACAGAGGGGCTACACCTTC
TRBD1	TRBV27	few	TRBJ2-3	CASSYAGGFSGDTQYF	TGTGCCAGCAGTTATGCAGGGGGCTTTTCGGGAGATACGCAGTATTTT